The source of this T cell receptor (beta chain) is a study of blood T cell repertoires in COVID-19. This CDR3 comprises 17 residues. Germline CDR1 SGHAT, CDR2 FQNNGV. V trimming: 5 bases; J trimming: 7 bases; junction bases outside the gene matches: 18. Data came from immunoSEQ multiplex PCR; TCRdb stores just in-frame clones and leaves some out. The sample has around 310,000 clones, 90% seen once. The chain recombines TRBV11-2 with TRBJ2-5; 8 nucleotides agree with TRBD1. This sequence originates from a middle-aged woman with COVID-19, enrolled during active disease. Input material: peripheral blood. CDR3 sequence reads: CASSPRNPDRGYGTQYF. The CDR3 nucleotides read TGTGCCAGCAGCCCGAGAAATCCTGACAGGGGATACGGGACCCAGTACTTC.